This is a list of T cell receptor beta chains from one sample in a study of T-cell memory formation after mild COVID-19. TCRdb recomputed calls from the 5' RACE reads with MiXCR, one row per CDR3 protein. The table includes almost 550,000 distinct CDR3 sequences, roughly 22% detected once. The sequencing sample was made of PBMCs or a T cell subset sorted from them (not recorded which). Receptors were obtained from an adult woman who had mild COVID-19 (a few samples of this study predate the infection). Cell type and time point are not known. CDR3s include the opening cysteine and the closing phenylalanine or tryptophan. D genes are given only for firm matches. Clone size is given for some rows only: seen once, a few or many times, or a class if the clone is expanded.

clone_size	d_call	v_call	j_call	cdr3_aa	cdr3_nt
.	.	TRBV6-5	TRBJ2-7	CASSSGRSYEQYF	TGTGCCAGCAGTTCTGGACGTTCCTACGAGCAGTACTTC
few	TRBD1	TRBV29-1	TRBJ2-2	CSVDDRVNTGELFF	TGCAGCGTCGATGACAGGGTTAACACCGGGGAGCTGTTTTTT
few	.	TRBV2	TRBJ2-3	CASTERLTDTQYF	TGTGCCAGCACCGAGAGGCTCACAGATACGCAGTATTTT
few	.	TRBV15	TRBJ2-5	CATSRVTRQETQYF	TGTGCCACCAGCAGAGTTACCAGACAAGAGACCCAGTACTTC
few	TRBD1	TRBV10-3	TRBJ2-7	CAISPGQAGHEQYF	TGTGCCATCAGCCCAGGACAGGCTGGGCACGAGCAGTACTTC
.	TRBD1	TRBV20-1	TRBJ1-1	CSAGDSGNTEAFF	TGCAGTGCGGGGGACAGTGGGAACACTGAAGCTTTCTTT
few	TRBD2	TRBV7-2	TRBJ2-3	CASSSPRKRDAYYF	TGTGCCAGCAGCTCCCCCCGGAAGCGGGACGCCTACTATTTT
.	TRBD2	TRBV6-2/TRBV6-3	TRBJ2-1	CASSGTSGINEQFF	TGTGCCAGCAGTGGGACTAGCGGGATAAATGAGCAGTTCTTC
few	.	TRBV5-1	TRBJ2-6	CASSLTNVLTF	TGCGCCAGCAGCTTAACCAACGTCCTGACTTTC
few	TRBD2	TRBV4-1	TRBJ2-3	CASSPPGLGFTDTQYF	TGCGCCAGCAGTCCTCCGGGACTAGGGTTCACAGATACGCAGTATTTT
once	TRBD1	TRBV25-1	TRBJ2-7	CASSARDRAYYEQYF	TGTGCCAGCAGTGCCCGAGACAGGGCCTACTACGAGCAGTACTTC
.	TRBD2	TRBV12-3/TRBV12-4	TRBJ2-4	CASSLRGLAMGNIQYF	TGTGCCAGCAGTTTACGAGGACTAGCGATGGGAAACATTCAGTACTTC
few	.	TRBV20-1	TRBJ1-5	CSATGAPAPYQPQHF	TGCAGTGCTACAGGGGCGCCCGCTCCTTATCAGCCCCAGCATTTT
few	.	TRBV5-6	TRBJ2-2	CASSLWAANTGELFF	TGTGCCAGCAGCCTGTGGGCAGCGAACACCGGGGAGCTGTTTTTT
many	.	TRBV5-1	TRBJ2-3	CASSLSLVPSRTDTQYF	TGCGCCAGCAGCTTGTCACTAGTACCATCCCGCACAGATACGCAGTATTTT
few	.	TRBV20-1	TRBJ2-7	CSARRDTPDALYEQYF	TGCAGTGCTAGAAGGGACACCCCGGACGCGCTCTACGAGCAGTACTTC
.	.	TRBV11-2	TRBJ2-7	CASSSQGANEQYF	TGTGCCAGCAGCTCACAGGGAGCCAACGAGCAGTACTTC
.	TRBD2	TRBV7-2	TRBJ2-3	CASSLSGITQYF	TGTGCCAGCAGCTTGAGCGGGATAACGCAGTATTTT
.	.	TRBV19	TRBJ1-2	CASSISGIGNDYGYTF	TGTGCCAGTAGTATATCAGGGATCGGTAACGACTATGGCTACACCTTC
.	.	TRBV3-1	TRBJ2-2	CASSVRRPTGELFF	TGTGCCAGCAGCGTCCGGAGGCCCACCGGGGAGCTGTTTTTT
many	.	TRBV20-1	TRBJ2-1	CSAQGREPNEQFF	TGCAGTGCCCAAGGGCGGGAACCCAATGAGCAGTTCTTC
once	TRBD2	TRBV20-1	TRBJ2-1	CSGTPLAGATYNEQFF	TGCAGTGGTACCCCCCTAGCGGGAGCTACCTACAATGAGCAGTTCTTC
many	.	TRBV27	TRBJ2-3	CASSLSRTDTQYF	TGTGCCAGCAGTTTATCTCGCACAGATACGCAGTATTTT
many	TRBD1	TRBV7-2	TRBJ1-1	CASSTGQGNTEAFF	TGTGCCAGCAGCACTGGACAGGGGAACACTGAAGCTTTCTTT
.	TRBD1	TRBV5-5	TRBJ1-5	CASSLAGTAQHF	TGTGCCAGCAGCTTGGCAGGGACAGCCCAGCATTTT
.	.	TRBV7-7	TRBJ2-1	CAIVSRREQFF	TGTGCCATCGTATCCCGTCGTGAGCAGTTCTTC